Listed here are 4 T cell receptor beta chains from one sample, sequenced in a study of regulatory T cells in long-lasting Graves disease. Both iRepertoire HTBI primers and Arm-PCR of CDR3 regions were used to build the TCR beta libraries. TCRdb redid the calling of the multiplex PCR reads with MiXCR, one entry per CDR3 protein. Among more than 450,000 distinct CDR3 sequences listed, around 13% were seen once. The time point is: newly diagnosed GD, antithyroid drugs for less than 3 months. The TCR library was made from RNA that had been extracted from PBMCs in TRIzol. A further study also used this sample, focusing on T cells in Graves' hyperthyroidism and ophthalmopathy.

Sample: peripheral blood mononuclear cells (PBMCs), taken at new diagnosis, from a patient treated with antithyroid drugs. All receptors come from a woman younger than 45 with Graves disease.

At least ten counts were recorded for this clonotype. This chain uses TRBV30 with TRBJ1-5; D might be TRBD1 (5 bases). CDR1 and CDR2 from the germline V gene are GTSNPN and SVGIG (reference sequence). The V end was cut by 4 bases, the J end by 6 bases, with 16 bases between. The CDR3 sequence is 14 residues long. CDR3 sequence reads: CAWTGGGVGQPQHF. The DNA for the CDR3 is TGTGCCTGGACGGGGGGGGGAGTCGGTCAGCCCCAGCATTTT.

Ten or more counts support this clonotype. The CDR3 loop reads CASSLGLGTRQYNEQFF. The CDR3, as DNA: TGTGCCAGCAGCTTAGGCCTAGGGACTAGGCAGTACAATGAGCAGTTCTTC. The chain links TRBV11-3 to TRBJ2-1; 8 nucleotides line up with TRBD2. The CDR3 length is 17 residues. Trimming removed 1 base from V and 4 bases from J; junction bases left unmatched: 9. Germline CDR1 SGHNT, CDR2 YENEEA.

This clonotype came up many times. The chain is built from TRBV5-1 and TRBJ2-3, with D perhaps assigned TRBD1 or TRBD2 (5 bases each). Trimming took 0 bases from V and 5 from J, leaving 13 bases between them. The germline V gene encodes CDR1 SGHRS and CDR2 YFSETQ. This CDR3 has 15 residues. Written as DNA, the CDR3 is TGCGCCAGCAGCTTGGAACCGGGACGGTTAGATACGCAGTATTTT. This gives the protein CASSLEPGRLDTQYF.

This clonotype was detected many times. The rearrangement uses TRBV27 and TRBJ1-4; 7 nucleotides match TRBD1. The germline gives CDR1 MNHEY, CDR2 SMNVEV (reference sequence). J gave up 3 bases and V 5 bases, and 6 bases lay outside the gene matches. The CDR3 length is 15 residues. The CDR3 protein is CASSVGTAPNEKLFF. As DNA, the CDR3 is TGTGCCAGCAGTGTAGGGACAGCCCCTAATGAAAAACTGTTTTTT.